This is a list of T cell receptor beta chains from one sample in a study of shared clonotypes between healthy human individuals. Produced via immunoSEQ multiplex PCR; TCRdb's table is partial and in-frame only. The sample has some 2.1 million clones, around 95% seen once; the top ten hold 0.13%. Specimen: naive CD4+ T cells sorted from blood. Receptor source: a man aged 18-30 years in good health. The CDR3 runs from the conserved cysteine through the conserved F or W. The order of the fields is clone size, D gene, J gene, V gene, CDR3 DNA, CDR3 protein. A D gene is named only where the DNA matches it firmly. Clone size is given for some rows only: seen once, a few or many times, or a class if the clone is expanded.

clone size: -; D gene: -; J gene: TRBJ1-1; V gene: TRBV25-1; CDR3 DNA: TGTGCCAGCAGTGAATCCCACATAACTGAAGCTTTCTTT; CDR3 protein: CASSESHITEAFF
clone size: -; D gene: TRBD1; J gene: TRBJ1-4; V gene: TRBV30; CDR3 DNA: TGTGCCTGGAGTGTTCGGACAGGGTCTTTTAATACTAATGAAAAACTGTTTTTT; CDR3 protein: CAWSVRTGSFNTNEKLFF
clone size: -; D gene: -; J gene: TRBJ2-2; V gene: TRBV5-1; CDR3 DNA: TGCGCCAGCAGCTTGCAGGGTTCGGACACCGGGGAGCTGTTTTTT; CDR3 protein: CASSLQGSDTGELFF
clone size: -; D gene: TRBD1; J gene: TRBJ1-2; V gene: TRBV7-2; CDR3 DNA: TGTGCCAGCAGCTATACAGGGACAGGGGCTTTTGGCTACACCTTC; CDR3 protein: CASSYTGTGAFGYTF
clone size: -; D gene: -; J gene: TRBJ2-7; V gene: TRBV2; CDR3 DNA: TGTGCCAGCAGTGTCCGGGGGTCCGGGGAGCAGTACTTC; CDR3 protein: CASSVRGSGEQYF
clone size: -; D gene: -; J gene: TRBJ2-3; V gene: TRBV9; CDR3 DNA: TGTGCCAGCAGCGTAGGTGTGGGAGGACCAGATACGCAGTATTTT; CDR3 protein: CASSVGVGGPDTQYF
clone size: -; D gene: -; J gene: TRBJ2-7; V gene: TRBV28; CDR3 DNA: TGTGCCAGCCTGTCAGGGTCTGTTGGCTACGAGCAGTACTTC; CDR3 protein: CASLSGSVGYEQYF
clone size: -; D gene: -; J gene: TRBJ1-6; V gene: TRBV7-8; CDR3 DNA: TGTGCCAGCAGCTTAGGACAGAGCTCCTATAATTCACCCCTCCACTTT; CDR3 protein: CASSLGQSSYNSPLHF
clone size: -; D gene: -; J gene: TRBJ2-7; V gene: TRBV29-1; CDR3 DNA: TGCAGCTTTTCCAGGGGATTAAGAAACGAGCAGTACTTC; CDR3 protein: CSFSRGLRNEQYF
clone size: -; D gene: TRBD2; J gene: TRBJ2-5; V gene: TRBV7-2; CDR3 DNA: TGTGCCAGCAGCCAAACGGGAGGGAAAGAGACCCAGTACTTC; CDR3 protein: CASSQTGGKETQYF
clone size: -; D gene: -; J gene: TRBJ2-3; V gene: TRBV4-1; CDR3 DNA: TGCGCCAGCAGCCCGTCCGGCAACACAGATACGCAGTATTTT; CDR3 protein: CASSPSGNTDTQYF
clone size: -; D gene: -; J gene: TRBJ2-5; V gene: TRBV6-1; CDR3 DNA: TGTGCCAGCAGTCAAAATCGTGGGGAGACCCAGTACTTC; CDR3 protein: CASSQNRGETQYF
clone size: -; D gene: TRBD1; J gene: TRBJ2-5; V gene: TRBV5-4; CDR3 DNA: TGTGCCAGTAATCCGGGACAGGGGGATCAAGAGACCCAGTACTTC; CDR3 protein: CASNPGQGDQETQYF
clone size: -; D gene: -; J gene: TRBJ1-2; V gene: TRBV21-1; CDR3 DNA: TGTGCCAGCAGCAAGAGCTATGGCTACACCTTC; CDR3 protein: CASSKSYGYTF
clone size: -; D gene: -; J gene: TRBJ2-7; V gene: TRBV5-1; CDR3 DNA: TGCGCCAGCAGCTCGGCGGGGCAGGGGCCAGGGGAGCAGTACTTC; CDR3 protein: CASSSAGQGPGEQYF
clone size: -; D gene: TRBD2; J gene: TRBJ2-2; V gene: TRBV7-2; CDR3 DNA: TGTGCCAGCAGCCAACCACTAGCGACCGGGGAGCTGTTTTTT; CDR3 protein: CASSQPLATGELFF
clone size: -; D gene: TRBD2; J gene: TRBJ2-3; V gene: TRBV2; CDR3 DNA: TGTGCCAGCAGTCCCGGGACTAGGACAGATACGCAGTATTTT; CDR3 protein: CASSPGTRTDTQYF
clone size: -; D gene: TRBD2; J gene: TRBJ2-5; V gene: TRBV7-2; CDR3 DNA: TGTGCCAGCAGCTTAGCCCGACTAGCGGGAGGGGGAGAGACCCAGTACTTC; CDR3 protein: CASSLARLAGGGETQYF
clone size: -; D gene: TRBD2; J gene: TRBJ2-1; V gene: TRBV2; CDR3 DNA: TGTGCCAGCATCCTCCGGGACTATCTATCCTACAATGAGCAGTTCTTC; CDR3 protein: CASILRDYLSYNEQFF
clone size: -; D gene: TRBD1; J gene: TRBJ2-7; V gene: TRBV18; CDR3 DNA: TGTGCCAGCTCAGCACGACAGGGGTCCTACGAGCAGTACTTC; CDR3 protein: CASSARQGSYEQYF
clone size: -; D gene: TRBD1; J gene: TRBJ1-5; V gene: TRBV15; CDR3 DNA: TGTGCCACCAGCACTTACCCGGGACAGGGCAATCAGCCCCAGCATTTT; CDR3 protein: CATSTYPGQGNQPQHF
clone size: -; D gene: -; J gene: TRBJ2-5; V gene: TRBV6-1; CDR3 DNA: TGTGCCAGCTCTAGCGTAGCCGAAGAGACCCAGTACTTC; CDR3 protein: CASSSVAEETQYF
clone size: once; D gene: -; J gene: TRBJ2-7; V gene: TRBV6-6; CDR3 DNA: TGTGCCAGCAGCACATGGGGGGATATCTACGAGCAGTACTTC; CDR3 protein: CASSTWGDIYEQYF
clone size: -; D gene: TRBD1; J gene: TRBJ1-2; V gene: TRBV2; CDR3 DNA: TGTGCCAGCAGCGAGGGCCCGACAGGGGAGCGCTATGGCTACACCTTC; CDR3 protein: CASSEGPTGERYGYTF
clone size: once; D gene: -; J gene: TRBJ1-2; V gene: TRBV6-4; CDR3 DNA: TGTGCCAGCAGTGACGGGGGAAGGGATGGCTACACCTTC; CDR3 protein: CASSDGGRDGYTF
clone size: -; D gene: -; J gene: TRBJ2-7; V gene: TRBV10-3; CDR3 DNA: TGTGCCATCAGTGAGCGGGGCTCCTACGAGCAGTACTTC; CDR3 protein: CAISERGSYEQYF
clone size: -; D gene: TRBD1; J gene: TRBJ2-7; V gene: TRBV9; CDR3 DNA: TGTGCCAGCAGCGTAGACCTCAGGGGGCCTTACGAGCAGTACTTC; CDR3 protein: CASSVDLRGPYEQYF
clone size: -; D gene: -; J gene: TRBJ1-6; V gene: TRBV11-2; CDR3 DNA: TGTGCCAGCAGCGGGGTACAGGGTCCCTATAATTCACCCCTCCACTTT; CDR3 protein: CASSGVQGPYNSPLHF
clone size: -; D gene: -; J gene: TRBJ2-7; V gene: TRBV6-6; CDR3 DNA: TGTGCCAGCAGTTATTCGGGGATCAACCTCGAGCAGTACTTC; CDR3 protein: CASSYSGINLEQYF
clone size: -; D gene: -; J gene: TRBJ2-1; V gene: TRBV7-2; CDR3 DNA: TGTGCCAGCAGCATGGTAGCGGACTCCTACAATGAGCAGTTCTTC; CDR3 protein: CASSMVADSYNEQFF
clone size: -; D gene: -; J gene: TRBJ2-7; V gene: TRBV5-1; CDR3 DNA: TGCGCCAGCAGCTTGATTCACCCTTCCTACGAGCAGTACTTC; CDR3 protein: CASSLIHPSYEQYF
clone size: -; D gene: -; J gene: TRBJ2-7; V gene: TRBV11-2; CDR3 DNA: TGTGCCAGCAGCCCTACAAGACCAAGCTACGAGCAGTACTTC; CDR3 protein: CASSPTRPSYEQYF